This T cell receptor beta chain was identified during a study of T cell responses to AZD1222 COVID-19 vaccine. With respect to this clone: Its cognate antigen is unknown.

Study results and caveats: A mostly white British donor set with more females was recruited, and clonal diversity was possibly underestimated.

TCRdb's table, derived via immunoSEQ multiplex PCR, lists solely in-frame clones and lacks some. The table has 150,000 or so clones, less than 95% seen once; the top ten hold approximately 5.9%. The CDR3 length is 16 residues. CDR1 LGHDT and CDR2 YNNKEL come from the germline V gene (reference sequence). V trimming: 0 bases; J trimming: 5 bases; junction bases outside the gene matches: 9. The source of this sequence is an adult who received the AZD1222 COVID-19 vaccine. The chain employs TRBV3-1 (or the pseudogene TRBV3-2) and TRBJ2-7, with TRBD1 matching 8 bases. Sequencing was performed on peripheral blood, taken 28 days after the second AZD1222 dose. In DNA form, the CDR3 reads TGTGCCAGCAGCCAAGAGAGAAGGACAGGGTCGGACGAGCAGTACTTC. It translates to CASSQERRTGSDEQYF.